Shown below are 13 T cell receptor beta chains from a single sample sequenced in a study of cytomegalovirus exposure and HLA in healthy donors. The PCR was carried out with 60 Vbeta primers and 13 Jbeta primers. Clones were read by immunoSEQ multiplex PCR, and TCRdb kept only the in-frame ones, dropping some. The sample lists tens of thousands of clones, 83% occurring once. Sequencing was carried out using PBMCs. All receptors derive from a human donor in good health.

J is TRBJ2-3 and V is TRBV19, with 7 bases that match TRBD2. The CDR3 has 16 amino acids. After removal of 4 bases from V and 0 bases from J, the junction contained 7 bases not matched to a gene. The germline gives CDR1 LNHDA, CDR2 SQIVND (reference sequence). The CDR3: CASSRLAGTSTDTQYF. Here the CDR3 DNA reads TGTGCCAGTAGTAGACTAGCTGGGACGAGCACAGATACGCAGTATTTT. Full variable domain (missing parts from reference TRBV19 and TRBJ2-3): DGGITQSPKYLFRKEGQNVTLSCEQNLNHDAMYWYRQDPGQGLRLIYYSQIVNDFQKGDIAEGYSVSREKKESFPLTVTSAQKNPTAFYLCASSRLAGTSTDTQYFGPGTRLTVL.

The CDR3 DNA reads as TGTGCCAGCAGCTTAGACAGTCAATTGAGCGGCTACACCTTC. This codes for CASSLDSQLSGYTF. The V and J genes are TRBV7-2 and TRBJ1-2; D call uncertain. Germline-derived CDR1 and CDR2 are SGHTA and FQGNSA. Between the trimmed V and J ends, which lost 1 base and 8 bases, there was a span of 14 bases. The CDR3 is 14 amino acids.

J is TRBJ1-4 and V is TRBV6-1; D not resolved. From germline, CDR1 is MNHNS and CDR2 SASEGT. Trimming removed 3 bases at V and 2 bases at J, with 10 bases between. The CDR3 is 15 residues long. The CDR3 DNA is TGTGCCAGCAGTGATGGAGGGCTGACTAATGAAAAACTGTTTTTT. Its protein is CASSDGGLTNEKLFF.

The chain recombines TRBV29-1 with TRBJ1-2; the D gene is possibly TRBD1 (5 bases). The length of the CDR3 is 14 residues. The V end was cut by 6 bases, the J end by 7 bases, with 21 bases between. Per the germline V gene, CDR1 is SQVTM and CDR2 is ANQGSEA. CDR3 protein: CSVAGNSVVGGYTF. CDR3 coding DNA: TGCAGCGTGGCAGGGAATTCGGTGGTTGGTGGCTACACCTTC.

The V and J genes are TRBV18 and TRBJ1-6; 8 positions match TRBD1. With 5 bases clipped from V and 8 bases from J, the junction kept 11 bases outside the gene matches. Germline V gene sequence: CDR1 KGHSH, CDR2 LQKENI. The CDR3 extends over 16 amino acids. CDR3 bases: TGTGCCAGCTCAGTAGGACAGGGTGGACGGGATTCACCCCTCCACTTT. Its protein product is CASSVGQGGRDSPLHF.

The CDR3 spells CATSREGLAGVETQYF. CDR3 DNA sequence: TGTGCCACCAGCAGAGAGGGTTTAGCGGGAGTGGAGACCCAGTACTTC. The genes are TRBV15 and TRBJ2-5; 9 nucleotides agree with TRBD2. Germline-derived CDR1 and CDR2 are LNHNV and YYDKDF (reference sequence). This CDR3 has 16 residues. Trimming cost V 0 bases and J 5 bases; bases outside gene matches: 7.

This chain connects TRBV6-5 to TRBJ2-7; D gene uncertain. V gave up 0 bases and J gave up 2 bases, with 11 bases separating them. The CDR3 sequence is 15 residues long. Germline V lookup: CDR1 MNHEY, CDR2 SVGAGI. The CDR3 DNA is TGTGCCAGCAGTTACTCGCCCGGTTTTACCTACGAGCAGTACTTC. Translating gives CASSYSPGFTYEQYF.

The chain links TRBV11-3 to TRBJ2-3; D may be TRBD1 (6 bases). The germline CDR1 and CDR2 sequences are SGHNT and YENEEA. Trimming removed 2 bases from V and 6 bases from J, with 12 bases in between. CDR3 length: 14 residues. DNA for the CDR3: TGTGCCAGCAGCTTACAGGGGACCTCGGATACGCAGTATTTT. This encodes CASSLQGTSDTQYF.

V and J are TRBV9 and TRBJ2-5, with TRBD2 identical over 7 bases. Per germline, CDR1 SGDLS and CDR2 YYNGEE. V lost 0 bases, J lost 2 bases, and 1 base stayed unmatched. The CDR3 sequence is 14 residues long. CDR3 loop: CASSVAGLQETQYF. CDR3 DNA: TGTGCCAGCAGCGTAGCGGGACTACAAGAGACCCAGTACTTC.

The V call is TRBV9, the J call TRBJ2-3; 12 nucleotides match TRBD2. Germline CDR1 SGDLS, CDR2 YYNGEE. The ends lost 0 bases at V and 4 bases at J; junction bases unmatched: 9. The CDR3 consists of 18 residues. DNA of the CDR3: TGTGCCAGCAGCGTAGCTCCGACTAGCGGGAGTGGGGCAGATACGCAGTATTTT. Its translation: CASSVAPTSGSGADTQYF.

V is TRBV7-3 and J is TRBJ2-1, with 7 nucleotides matching TRBD1. The CDR3 totals 14 residues. V lost 3 bases and J lost 8; bases outside the gene matches: 7. Germline CDR1 SGHTA, CDR2 FQGTGA. CDR3 loop: CASSLYRGADEQFF. The CDR3 bases are TGTGCCAGCAGCTTGTACAGGGGAGCCGATGAGCAGTTCTTC.

This clone was counted between two and nine times. The chain is built from TRBV7-3 and TRBJ2-6; TRBD1 might be the D (5 bases). The CDR3 totals 18 residues. Germline values: CDR1 SGHTA, CDR2 FQGTGA. Trimming removed 2 bases from V and 0 bases from J, with 14 bases in between. The CDR3 nucleotides are TGTGCCAGCAGCTTATGGGGCGAGACGCACTCTGGGGCCAACGTCCTGACTTTC. Amino acid sequence: CASSLWGETHSGANVLTF.

This rearrangement joins TRBV7-6 to TRBJ2-3; perhaps TRBD1 as D (6 bases). Trimming took off 3 bases at V and 2 bases at J, with 15 bases between the two ends. The CDR3 consists of 16 residues. Per germline, CDR1 SGHVS and CDR2 FNYEAQ. CDR3 region: CASSLLGQHHTDTQYF. The DNA of the CDR3 is TGTGCCAGCAGCTTGCTTGGACAGCACCACACAGATACGCAGTATTTT.